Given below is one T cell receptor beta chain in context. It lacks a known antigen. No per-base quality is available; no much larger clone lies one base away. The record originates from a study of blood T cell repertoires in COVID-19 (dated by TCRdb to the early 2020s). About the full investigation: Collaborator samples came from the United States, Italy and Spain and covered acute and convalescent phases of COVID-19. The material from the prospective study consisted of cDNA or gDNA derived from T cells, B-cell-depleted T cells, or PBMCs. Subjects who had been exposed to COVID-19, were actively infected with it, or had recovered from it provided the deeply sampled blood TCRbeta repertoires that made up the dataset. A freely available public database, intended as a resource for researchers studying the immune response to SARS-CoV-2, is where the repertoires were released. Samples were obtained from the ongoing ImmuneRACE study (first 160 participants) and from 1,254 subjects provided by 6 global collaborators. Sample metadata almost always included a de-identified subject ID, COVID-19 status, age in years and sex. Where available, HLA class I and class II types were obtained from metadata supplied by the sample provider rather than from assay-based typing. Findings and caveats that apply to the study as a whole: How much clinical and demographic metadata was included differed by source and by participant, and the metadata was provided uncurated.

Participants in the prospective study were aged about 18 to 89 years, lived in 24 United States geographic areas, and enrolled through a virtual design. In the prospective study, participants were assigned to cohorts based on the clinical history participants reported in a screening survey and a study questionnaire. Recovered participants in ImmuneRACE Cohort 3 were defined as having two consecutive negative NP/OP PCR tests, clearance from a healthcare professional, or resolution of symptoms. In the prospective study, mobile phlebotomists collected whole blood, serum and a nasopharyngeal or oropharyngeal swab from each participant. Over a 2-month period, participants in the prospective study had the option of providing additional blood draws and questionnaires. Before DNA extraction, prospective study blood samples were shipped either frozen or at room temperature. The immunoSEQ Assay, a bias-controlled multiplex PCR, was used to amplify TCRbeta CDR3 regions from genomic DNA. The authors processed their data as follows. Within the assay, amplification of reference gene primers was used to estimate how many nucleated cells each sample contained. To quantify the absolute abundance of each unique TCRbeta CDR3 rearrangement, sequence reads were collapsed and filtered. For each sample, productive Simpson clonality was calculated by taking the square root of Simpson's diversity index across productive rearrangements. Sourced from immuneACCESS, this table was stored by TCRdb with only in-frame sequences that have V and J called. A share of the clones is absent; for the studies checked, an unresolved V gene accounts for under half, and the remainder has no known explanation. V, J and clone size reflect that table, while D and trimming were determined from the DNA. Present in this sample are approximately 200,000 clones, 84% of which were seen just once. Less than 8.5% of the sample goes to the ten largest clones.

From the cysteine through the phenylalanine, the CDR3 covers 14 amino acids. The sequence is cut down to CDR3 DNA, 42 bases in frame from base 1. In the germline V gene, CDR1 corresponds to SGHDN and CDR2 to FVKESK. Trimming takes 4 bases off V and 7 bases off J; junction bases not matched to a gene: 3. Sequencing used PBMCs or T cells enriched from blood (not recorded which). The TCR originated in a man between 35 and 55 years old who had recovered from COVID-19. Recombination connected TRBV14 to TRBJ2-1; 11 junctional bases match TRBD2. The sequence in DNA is TGTGCCAGCAGCCGACTAGCGGGGTGGAATGAGCAGTTCTTC. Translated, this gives CASSRLAGWNEQFF.